This TCR beta chain derives from a study of yellow fever vaccine responses in identical twins listed by TCRdb under 2018. Background for the entire study: In the study, vaccine-responding T cell clones were precisely tracked in identical twins.

What the study reported, not specific to this receptor: The authors reported that the T cell response to vaccination in identical twins appeared partly convergent and partly personalized.

Here V drops 9 bases and J drops 7 bases, and the junction holds 6 bases not matched to any gene. Reading from cysteine to phenylalanine, the CDR3 counts 13 amino acids. Only the CDR3 portion is preserved as DNA: 39 bases, with reading frame beginning at the first base. CDR1 KGHDR and CDR2 SFDVKD were looked up in the germline V gene. As to this clonotype: What this receptor recognizes is not known. No clone much larger than this one lies a single base away; base qualities are absent.

Library generation was performed with RT-PCR. The data were produced on an Illumina HiSeq 2500. The public reads were run again by TCRdb, first through fastp at Q25 and then through MiXCR, and only productive beta chains were kept. Here each entry gathers all rows of one CDR3 protein and keeps the most common genes and DNA. The sample includes roughly 3,500 distinct CDR3 sequences, with about 80% observed a single time. Of the sample, 3% to 4% is held by the ten largest clones. The sequencing here drew on T cells from blood (PBMCs), unsorted or a sorted subset (not recorded which), taken before or after yellow fever vaccination (not recorded which). The rearrangement combines TRBV24-1 with TRBJ2-1; TRBD1 agrees with 9 junctional bases. This TCR was recovered from a woman aged 18-30 years who received the yellow fever vaccine. Donor details come from another sample of the same person, matched by shared clones. The nucleotide sequence is TGTGCCACCGGGACAGGGTCTAGGAATGAGCAGTTCTTC. This codes for CATGTGSRNEQFF.